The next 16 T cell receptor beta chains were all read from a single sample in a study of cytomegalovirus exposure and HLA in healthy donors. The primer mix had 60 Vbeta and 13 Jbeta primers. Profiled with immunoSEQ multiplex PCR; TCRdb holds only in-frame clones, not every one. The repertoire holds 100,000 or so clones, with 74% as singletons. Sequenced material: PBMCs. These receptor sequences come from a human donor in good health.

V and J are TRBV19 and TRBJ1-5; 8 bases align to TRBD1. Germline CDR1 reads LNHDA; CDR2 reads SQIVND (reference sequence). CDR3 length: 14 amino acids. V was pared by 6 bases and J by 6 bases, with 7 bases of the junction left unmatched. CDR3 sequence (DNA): TGTGCCAGTAGGAGGACAGGGTTCAGTCAGCCCCAGCATTTT. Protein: CASRRTGFSQPQHF.

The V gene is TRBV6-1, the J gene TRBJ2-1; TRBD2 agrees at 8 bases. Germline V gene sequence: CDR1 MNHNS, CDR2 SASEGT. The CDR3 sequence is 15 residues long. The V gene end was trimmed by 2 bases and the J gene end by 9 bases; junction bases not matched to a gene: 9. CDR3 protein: CASSEYRGGRPEQFF. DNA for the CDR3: TGTGCCAGCAGTGAATATAGGGGCGGGAGGCCTGAGCAGTTCTTC.

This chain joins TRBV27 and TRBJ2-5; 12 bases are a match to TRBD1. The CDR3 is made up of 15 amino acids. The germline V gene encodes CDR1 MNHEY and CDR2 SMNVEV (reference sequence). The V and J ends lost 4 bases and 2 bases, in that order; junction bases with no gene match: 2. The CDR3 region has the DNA TGTGCCAGCAGTTGGGGACAGGGGGCTCAAGAGACCCAGTACTTC. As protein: CASSWGQGAQETQYF.

CDR3 sequence reads: CASSLGGGYGYTF. The CDR3 coding sequence is TGTGCCAGCAGTTTAGGGGGGGGCTATGGCTACACCTTC. V gene TRBV28 combines with J gene TRBJ1-2; TRBD1 might be the D (5 bases). The V end lost 2 bases, the J end lost 4 bases, and 8 bases lay between the germline ends. Germline lookup yields CDR1 MDHEN and CDR2 SYDVKM. The CDR3 loop spans 13 amino acids.

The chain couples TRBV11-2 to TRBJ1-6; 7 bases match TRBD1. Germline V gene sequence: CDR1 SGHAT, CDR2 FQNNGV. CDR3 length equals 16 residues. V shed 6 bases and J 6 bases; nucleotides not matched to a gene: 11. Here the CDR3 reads CASRVDPGQFNSPLHF. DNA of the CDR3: TGTGCCAGCAGAGTTGACCCGGGACAGTTTAATTCACCCCTCCACTTT.

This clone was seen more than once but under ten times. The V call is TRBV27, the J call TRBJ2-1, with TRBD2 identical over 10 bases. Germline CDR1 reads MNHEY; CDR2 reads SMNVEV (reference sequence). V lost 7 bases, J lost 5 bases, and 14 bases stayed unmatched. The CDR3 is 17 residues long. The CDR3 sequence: CASTSGGLAGANNEQFF. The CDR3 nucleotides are TGTGCCAGCACCTCCGGAGGGCTAGCGGGAGCAAACAATGAGCAGTTCTTC.

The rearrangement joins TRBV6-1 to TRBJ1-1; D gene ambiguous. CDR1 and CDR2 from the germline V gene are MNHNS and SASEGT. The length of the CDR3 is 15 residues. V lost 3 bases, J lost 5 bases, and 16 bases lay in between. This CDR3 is CASSELHSGWTEAFF. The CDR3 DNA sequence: TGTGCCAGCAGTGAGCTACACTCGGGTTGGACTGAAGCTTTCTTT.

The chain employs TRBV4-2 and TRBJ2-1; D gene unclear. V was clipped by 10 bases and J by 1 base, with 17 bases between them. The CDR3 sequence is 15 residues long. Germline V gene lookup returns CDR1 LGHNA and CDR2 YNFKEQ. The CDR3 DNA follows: TGTGCCACCAAGCCTACCATCGGTTCCTACAATGAGCAGTTCTTC. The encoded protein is CATKPTIGSYNEQFF.

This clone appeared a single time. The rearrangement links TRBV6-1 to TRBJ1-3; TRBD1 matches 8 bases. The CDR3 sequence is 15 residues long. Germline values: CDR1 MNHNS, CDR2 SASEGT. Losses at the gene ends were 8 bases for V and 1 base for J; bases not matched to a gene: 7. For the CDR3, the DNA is TGTGCCAGCTGGACAGGGCTACGTTCTGGAAACACCATATATTTT. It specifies CASWTGLRSGNTIYF.

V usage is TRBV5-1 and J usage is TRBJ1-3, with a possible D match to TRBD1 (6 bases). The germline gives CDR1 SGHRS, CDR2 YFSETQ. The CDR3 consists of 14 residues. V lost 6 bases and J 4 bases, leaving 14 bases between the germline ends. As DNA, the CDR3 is TGCGCCAGCAAAACGGACAGTACCGGAAACACCATATATTTT. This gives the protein CASKTDSTGNTIYF. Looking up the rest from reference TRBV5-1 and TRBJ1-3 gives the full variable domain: KAGVTQTPRYLIKTRGQQVTLSCSPISGHRSVSWYQQTPGQGLQFLFEYFSETQRNKGNFPGRFSGRQFSNSRSEMNVSTLELGDSALYLCASKTDSTGNTIYFGEGSWLTVV.

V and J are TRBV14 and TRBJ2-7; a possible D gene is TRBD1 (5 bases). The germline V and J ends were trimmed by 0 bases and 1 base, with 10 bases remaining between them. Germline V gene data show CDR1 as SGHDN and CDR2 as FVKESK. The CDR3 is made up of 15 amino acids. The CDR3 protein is CASSQDIGQSYEQYF. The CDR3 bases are TGTGCCAGCAGCCAAGATATTGGACAATCCTACGAGCAGTACTTC.

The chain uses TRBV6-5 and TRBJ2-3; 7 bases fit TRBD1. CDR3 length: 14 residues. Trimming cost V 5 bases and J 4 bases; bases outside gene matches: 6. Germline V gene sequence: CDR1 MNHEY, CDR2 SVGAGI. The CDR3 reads CASSRQGSSDTQYF. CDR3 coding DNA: TGTGCCAGCAGTCGACAGGGTAGTTCAGATACGCAGTATTTT.

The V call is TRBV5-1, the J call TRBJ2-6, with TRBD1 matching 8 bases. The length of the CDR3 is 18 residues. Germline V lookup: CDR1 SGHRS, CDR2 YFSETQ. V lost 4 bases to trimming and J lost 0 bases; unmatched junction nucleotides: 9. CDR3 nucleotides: TGCGCCAGCAGCACAACCGGGACAGGTATCTCTGGGGCCAACGTCCTGACTTTC. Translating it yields CASSTTGTGISGANVLTF.

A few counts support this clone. The CDR3 coding sequence is TGTGCCAGCAGCTTTAGCTCCTATAATTCACCCCTCCACTTT. It specifies CASSFSSYNSPLHF. The gene calls are TRBV6-6 and TRBJ1-6; D is ambiguous. The CDR3 has 14 amino acids. V gave up 6 bases and J gave up 0 bases, with 6 bases separating them. Germline V CDR1 and CDR2: MNHNY, SVGAGI (reference sequence).

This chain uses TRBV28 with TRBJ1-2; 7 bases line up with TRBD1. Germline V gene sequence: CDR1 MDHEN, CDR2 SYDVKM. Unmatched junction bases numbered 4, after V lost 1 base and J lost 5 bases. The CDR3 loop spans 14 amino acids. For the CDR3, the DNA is TGTGCCAGCAGTTTATTAGGACAGGCTTATGGCTACACCTTC. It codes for CASSLLGQAYGYTF.

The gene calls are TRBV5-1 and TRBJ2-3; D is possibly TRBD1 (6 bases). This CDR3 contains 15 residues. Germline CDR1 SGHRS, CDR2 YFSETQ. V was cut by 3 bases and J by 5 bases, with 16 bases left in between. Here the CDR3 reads CASSSRDTAGDTQYF. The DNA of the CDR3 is TGCGCCAGCAGCTCCCGGGACACCGCTGGAGATACGCAGTATTTT.